The sequence of this T cell receptor beta chain was determined in a study of OX40 agonist ivuxolimab in advanced cancers. Study details: Males comprised 82.7% of the group, whose mean age was about 62 years (range roughly 20 to 85).

V lost 4 bases to trimming and J lost 2 bases; unmatched junction nucleotides: 4. CDR1 is SGHVS, CDR2 FNYEAQ, per germline. The CDR3 length is 17 residues. The assay was immunoSEQ multiplex PCR, and TCRdb's table has in-frame clones only and misses some. This sample has about 70,000 clones, with around 86% found just once. The rearrangement joins TRBV7-6 to TRBJ2-3; 15 bases map to TRBD2. The receptor's source is an adult with an advanced solid tumor such as melanoma, head and neck, liver or kidney cancer. The sequencing used CD4+ or CD8+ T cells sorted from blood, collected in a trial of the OX40 agonist ivuxolimab. Written as DNA, the CDR3 is TGTGCCAGCAGCTCTGGGACTAGCGGGGGGCACACAGATACGCAGTATTTT. Translating gives CASSSGTSGGHTDTQYF.